This T cell receptor (beta chain) was sequenced during a study of T cell responses to AZD1222 COVID-19 vaccine. General study results and limits: Spike was spanned by vaccine-associated CD4 TCRs, with dominance at 160-218 and 743-854. Without day 14 samples, only post-peak T cell repertoires were studied. Nearly half of spike-specific TCRs reportedly target unmutated variant regions.

This clone was recorded once. The antigen is not known. The germline CDR1 and CDR2 sequences are SQVTM and ANQGSEA. Trimming cost V 4 bases and J 4 bases, with 16 bases left between them. This CDR3 contains 14 residues. Method: immunoSEQ multiplex PCR; TCRdb's copy keeps in-frame clones and lacks some. This sample has about 120,000 clones, with 93% found just once. Material: peripheral blood, obtained 28 days after the second AZD1222 dose. The chain uses TRBV29-1 and TRBJ1-2; no firm D call. The sequence was obtained from an adult who received the AZD1222 COVID-19 vaccine. This CDR3 reads CSVGRDGLSYGYTF. As DNA, the CDR3 is TGCAGCGTTGGAAGAGACGGACTTTCCTATGGCTACACCTTC.